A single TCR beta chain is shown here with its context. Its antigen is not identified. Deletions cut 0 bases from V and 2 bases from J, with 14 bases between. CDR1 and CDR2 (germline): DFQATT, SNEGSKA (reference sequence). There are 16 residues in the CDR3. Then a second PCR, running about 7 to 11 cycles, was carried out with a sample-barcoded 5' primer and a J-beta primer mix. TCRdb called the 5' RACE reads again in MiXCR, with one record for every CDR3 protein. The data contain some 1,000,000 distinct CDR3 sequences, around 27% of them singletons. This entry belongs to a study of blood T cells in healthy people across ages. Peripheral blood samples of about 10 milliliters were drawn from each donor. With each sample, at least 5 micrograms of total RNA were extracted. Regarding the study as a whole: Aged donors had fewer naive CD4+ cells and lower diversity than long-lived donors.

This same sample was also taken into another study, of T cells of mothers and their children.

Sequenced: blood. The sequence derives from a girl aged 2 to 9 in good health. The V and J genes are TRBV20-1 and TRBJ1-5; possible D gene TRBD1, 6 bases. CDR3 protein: CSARDQGRNGNQPQHF. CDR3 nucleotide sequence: TGCAGTGCTAGAGATCAGGGGAGGAATGGCAATCAGCCCCAGCATTTT.